These T cell receptor beta chains were read from a single sample in a study of CD8 T cells in Susac syndrome. TCRdb called the immunoSEQ multiplex PCR reads again in MiXCR, with one record for every CDR3 protein. Among 130,000 or so distinct CDR3 sequences, around 80% were seen once, and the ten largest hold 0.45% to 0.65%. Sequencing was done on a sample of CD8+ T cells from PBMCs. These receptors were obtained from a human donor with multiple sclerosis. Each CDR3 is given with its conserved first and last residue. Each record gives: J gene, V gene, D gene, clone size, CDR3 DNA, CDR3 protein. A D gene is named only where the DNA matches it firmly. Clone size is shown for a subset of rows, as once, few, many or a class of expanded clone.

j_call: TRBJ1-2; v_call: TRBV7-9; d_call: .; clone_size: .; cdr3_nt: TGTGCCAGCAGCTTATTGGCACAGGGCTATGGCTACACCTTC; cdr3_aa: CASSLLAQGYGYTF
j_call: TRBJ1-1; v_call: TRBV11-3; d_call: .; clone_size: .; cdr3_nt: TGTGCCAGCAGCTTAGAGAACACCTGGAACACTGAAGCTTTCTTT; cdr3_aa: CASSLENTWNTEAFF
j_call: TRBJ2-7; v_call: TRBV4-1; d_call: .; clone_size: .; cdr3_nt: TGCGCCAGCAGCCAAGATCATATAGGATACGAGCAGTACTTC; cdr3_aa: CASSQDHIGYEQYF
j_call: TRBJ1-4; v_call: TRBV4-1; d_call: .; clone_size: .; cdr3_nt: TGCGCCAGCAGCCAAGATCGAACAGGGCCAACTAATGAAAAACTGTTTTTT; cdr3_aa: CASSQDRTGPTNEKLFF
j_call: TRBJ1-2; v_call: TRBV5-6; d_call: .; clone_size: few; cdr3_nt: TGTGCCAGCAGCTCCGGTGGGGGCCCATTCTCCTATGGCTACACCTTC; cdr3_aa: CASSSGGGPFSYGYTF
j_call: TRBJ2-1; v_call: TRBV20-1; d_call: .; clone_size: .; cdr3_nt: TGCAGTGCTAGTGGGAGCGGATACTACAATGAGCAGTTCTTC; cdr3_aa: CSASGSGYYNEQFF
j_call: TRBJ2-3; v_call: TRBV7-9; d_call: .; clone_size: .; cdr3_nt: TGTGCCAGCAGCCCGGGGTCAGGCGCAGATACGCAGTATTTT; cdr3_aa: CASSPGSGADTQYF
j_call: TRBJ2-1; v_call: TRBV30; d_call: TRBD2; clone_size: .; cdr3_nt: TGTGCCTGGAGTGTGGGGGGGGACTATCCTATCCTAGGTAGGCAGTTCTTC; cdr3_aa: CAWSVGGDYPILGRQFF
j_call: TRBJ2-1; v_call: TRBV6-5; d_call: .; clone_size: few; cdr3_nt: TGTGCCAGCAGTTACGGTGGGGCTCGAGAGCAGTTCTTC; cdr3_aa: CASSYGGAREQFF
j_call: TRBJ1-2; v_call: TRBV29-1; d_call: .; clone_size: .; cdr3_nt: TGCAGCGTTTACCGAGACTATGGCTACACCTTC; cdr3_aa: CSVYRDYGYTF
j_call: TRBJ2-7; v_call: TRBV7-9; d_call: TRBD1; clone_size: .; cdr3_nt: TGTGCCAGCGATAGGTTCGACCCTTCGACAGGGGTCTACGAGCAGTACTTC; cdr3_aa: CASDRFDPSTGVYEQYF
j_call: TRBJ1-5; v_call: TRBV28; d_call: .; clone_size: .; cdr3_nt: TGTGCCACCCGTCGGGAATTTAACAATCAGCCCCAGCATTTT; cdr3_aa: CATRREFNNQPQHF
j_call: TRBJ1-4; v_call: TRBV12-3/TRBV12-4; d_call: .; clone_size: .; cdr3_nt: TGTGCCAGCAGTCCGGGCAAGGGGCATCAGGAAAAACTGTTTTTT; cdr3_aa: CASSPGKGHQEKLFF
j_call: TRBJ2-4; v_call: TRBV28; d_call: .; clone_size: .; cdr3_nt: TGTGCCAGCAGCCCTTTAGAAGTCAAAAACATTCAGTACTTC; cdr3_aa: CASSPLEVKNIQYF
j_call: TRBJ2-1; v_call: TRBV4-1; d_call: TRBD1; clone_size: .; cdr3_nt: TGCGCCAGCAGCCAAGAAACAGGGGTCAGCTCCTACAATGAGCAGTTCTTC; cdr3_aa: CASSQETGVSSYNEQFF
j_call: TRBJ2-7; v_call: TRBV20-1; d_call: TRBD1; clone_size: .; cdr3_nt: TGCAGTGCTAGAGAGGTTGGCCATGCTACAGGGGGCTACGAGCAGTACTTC; cdr3_aa: CSAREVGHATGGYEQYF
j_call: TRBJ2-1; v_call: TRBV2; d_call: .; clone_size: .; cdr3_nt: TGTGCCAGCAGTGGTTATACGGTCAATGAGCAGTTCTTC; cdr3_aa: CASSGYTVNEQFF
j_call: TRBJ1-2; v_call: TRBV7-8; d_call: .; clone_size: .; cdr3_nt: TGTGCCAGCAGCTTCGATACCGTATATGGCTACACCTTC; cdr3_aa: CASSFDTVYGYTF
j_call: TRBJ1-2; v_call: TRBV5-6; d_call: TRBD1; clone_size: .; cdr3_nt: TGTGCCAGCAGCTGGGACAGCATTGGGGTAATTGAGGGCTACACCTTC; cdr3_aa: CASSWDSIGVIEGYTF
j_call: TRBJ2-2; v_call: TRBV6-2/TRBV6-3; d_call: TRBD1; clone_size: few; cdr3_nt: TGTGCCAGCAGTTACCCCAGGGGGCAAGGCACCGGGGAGCTGTTTTTT; cdr3_aa: CASSYPRGQGTGELFF